The 26 T cell receptor beta chains below come from one sample, sequenced in a study of T cell changes during pregnancy in multiple sclerosis. Sequenced by immunoSEQ multiplex PCR; TCRdb stores in-frame clones only, minus some. The sample yields about 76,000 clones, approximately 93% seen once. The sequenced sample was peripheral blood, obtained in the second trimester of pregnancy. The receptors were gathered from a female donor with multiple sclerosis, enrolled in a pregnancy study.

The V call is TRBV25-1, the J call TRBJ2-5, with TRBD1 identical over 7 bases. Germline trimming cut 3 bases from V and 5 bases from J; bases unmatched to any gene: 6. Germline V lookup: CDR1 MGHDK, CDR2 SYGVNS. This CDR3 contains 14 residues. The CDR3 DNA sequence: TGTGCCAGCAGTGACCTAGGGGGCGCGGAGACCCAGTACTTC. This codes for CASSDLGGAETQYF.

The J gene is TRBJ2-3, the V gene TRBV5-4; 10 nucleotides line up with TRBD2. Per germline, CDR1 SGHNT and CDR2 YYREEE (reference sequence). The CDR3 is 16 amino acids. J gave up 4 bases and V 1 base, and 6 bases lay outside the gene matches. The CDR3 loop reads CASSLRRLAGADTQYF. In nucleotides, the CDR3 is TGTGCCAGCAGCTTGAGGAGGCTAGCGGGGGCAGATACGCAGTATTTT.

This clone appeared once. The CDR3 DNA follows: TGTGCCAGCAGACTAGCGGGGGGGTACACCGGGGAGCTGTTTTTT. Translating gives CASRLAGGYTGELFF. The rearrangement joins TRBV27 to TRBJ2-2; 13 nucleotides agree with TRBD2. This CDR3 comprises 15 residues. J lost 3 bases, V lost 6 bases, and 1 base had no gene match. Germline V gene sequence: CDR1 MNHEY, CDR2 SMNVEV (reference sequence).

The CDR3: CASSLDWSGSGNEQFF. CDR3 nucleotides: TGTGCCAGCAGCTTAGACTGGAGCGGGAGCGGGAATGAGCAGTTCTTC. The chain is built from TRBV11-3 and TRBJ2-1, with 8 bases fitting TRBD2. The CDR3 spans 16 residues. The V and J ends lost 0 bases and 7 bases, in that order; junction bases with no gene match: 8. CDR1 and CDR2 (germline): SGHNT, YENEEA. Using reference TRBV11-3 and TRBJ2-1 for the parts outside the CDR3, the full variable domain is EAGVVQSPRYKIIEKKQPVAFWCNPISGHNTLYWYLQNLGQGPELLIRYENEEAVDDSQLPKDRFSAERLKGVDSTLKIQPAELGDSAVYLCASSLDWSGSGNEQFFGPGTRLTVL.

Here the CDR3 reads CASTATGGEKTQYF. CDR3 bases: TGTGCCAGCACCGCGACAGGGGGCGAGAAGACCCAGTACTTC. The chain uses TRBV11-2 and TRBJ2-5; 10 bases agree with TRBD1. Germline trimming cut 7 bases from V and 6 bases from J; bases unmatched to any gene: 8. Germline V lookup: CDR1 SGHAT, CDR2 FQNNGV. This CDR3 spans 14 amino acids.

V usage is TRBV5-5 and J usage is TRBJ2-5; 10 bases agree with TRBD2. Germline V gene lookup returns CDR1 SGHKS and CDR2 YYEKEE (reference sequence). The CDR3 sequence is 16 residues long. With 0 bases clipped from V and 4 bases from J, the junction kept 6 bases outside the gene matches. This CDR3 reads CASSLGTSGNIETQYF. Here the CDR3 DNA reads TGTGCCAGCAGCTTGGGGACTAGCGGAAATATAGAGACCCAGTACTTC.

This chain links TRBV5-1 with TRBJ1-1, with D perhaps matching TRBD1 (6 bases). Trimming shortened V by 0 bases and J by 1 base, and 13 bases separated the two germline ends. The CDR3 is made up of 16 amino acids. In germline, CDR1 is SGHRS, CDR2 YFSETQ. The CDR3 sequence is CASSLGPGVRNTEAFF. The CDR3 nucleotides are TGCGCCAGCAGCTTGGGGCCAGGGGTCAGGAACACTGAAGCTTTCTTT.

This chain uses TRBV4-2 with TRBJ1-2; the D is unclear. The germline gives CDR1 LGHNA, CDR2 YNFKEQ. There are 15 residues in the CDR3. V was pared by 0 bases and J by 8 bases, with 16 bases between. The CDR3 sequence is CASSQDGGAPRGYTF. CDR3 in DNA: TGTGCCAGCAGCCAAGATGGAGGTGCCCCAAGGGGCTACACCTTC.

This chain links TRBV5-6 with TRBJ1-3, with D tentatively TRBD1 (6 bases). V lost 2 bases and J lost 0, with 15 bases in between. Germline V gene sequence: CDR1 SGHDT, CDR2 YYEEEE. The CDR3 totals 17 residues. The CDR3 protein is CASSLGTQLHSGNTIYF. The CDR3 DNA reads TGTGCCAGCAGCTTAGGGACACAGCTCCACTCTGGAAACACCATATATTTT.

This chain links TRBV7-2 with TRBJ1-2, with TRBD1 identical over 7 bases. The CDR3 is 14 amino acids. CDR1 SGHTA and CDR2 FQGNSA come from the germline V gene. After removal of 5 bases from V and 4 bases from J, the junction contained 7 bases not matched to a gene. CDR3: CASSQITGVYGYTF. CDR3 in DNA: TGTGCCAGCAGCCAGATTACAGGGGTCTATGGCTACACCTTC.

The rearrangement uses TRBV5-1 and TRBJ2-1; the match to TRBD2 covers 8 bases. Looked up from germline, CDR1 is SGHRS and CDR2 is YFSETQ. CDR3 length equals 15 residues. V shed 7 bases and J 4 bases; nucleotides not matched to a gene: 10. The CDR3 sequence is CASLPGGLPYNEQFF. Written as DNA, the CDR3 is TGCGCCAGCCTTCCGGGGGGGCTACCGTACAATGAGCAGTTCTTC. Looking up the rest from reference TRBV5-1 and TRBJ2-1 gives the full variable domain: KAGVTQTPRYLIKTRGQQVTLSCSPISGHRSVSWYQQTPGQGLQFLFEYFSETQRNKGNFPGRFSGRQFSNSRSEMNVSTLELGDSALYLCASLPGGLPYNEQFFGPGTRLTVL.

The V gene is TRBV2, the J gene TRBJ1-5, with D perhaps matching TRBD1 (5 bases). The CDR3 length is 14 residues. Germline V gene lookup returns CDR1 SNHLY and CDR2 FYNNEI. Trimming took off 1 base at V and 9 bases at J, with 13 bases between the two ends. This CDR3 is CASSEEGTGGPQHF. The CDR3 nucleotides are TGTGCCAGCAGTGAAGAAGGTACAGGCGGGCCCCAGCATTTT. Using reference TRBV2 and TRBJ1-5 for the parts outside the CDR3, the full variable domain is EPEVTQTPSHQVTQMGQEVILRCVPISNHLYFYWYRQILGQKVEFLVSFYNNEISEKSEIFDDQFSVERPDGSNFTLKIRSTKLEDSAMYFCASSEEGTGGPQHFGDGTRLSIL.

The chain uses TRBV27 and TRBJ2-3, with 10 bases fitting TRBD2. Germline trimming cut 6 bases from V and 8 bases from J; bases unmatched to any gene: 14. The CDR3 sequence is 16 residues long. From germline, CDR1 is MNHEY and CDR2 SMNVEV (reference sequence). CDR3 protein: CASRAHRLAGRGTQYF. The CDR3 DNA follows: TGTGCCAGCAGGGCACATAGACTAGCGGGTAGAGGTACGCAGTATTTT.

This chain connects TRBV5-1 to TRBJ1-3; D remains unclear. Germline CDR1 is SGHRS and CDR2 is YFSETQ. The CDR3 runs to 14 residues. Trimming removed 0 bases at V and 0 bases at J, with 4 bases between. In DNA, the CDR3 is TGCGCCAGCAGCTTGGGACACTCTGGAAACACCATATATTTT. It codes for CASSLGHSGNTIYF.

The chain links TRBV28 to TRBJ1-1; 7 bases match TRBD1. After removal of 7 bases from V and 1 base from J, the junction contained 9 bases not matched to a gene. Germline V CDR1 and CDR2: MDHEN, SYDVKM. The CDR3 contains 15 residues. The CDR3 bases are TGTGCCAGCATTTATATGGGGGACAGGAACACTGAAGCTTTCTTT. It codes for CASIYMGDRNTEAFF.

The V gene is TRBV20-1, the J gene TRBJ1-2; 7 bases are shared with TRBD1. The CDR3 totals 10 residues. Germline CDR1 is DFQATT and CDR2 is SNEGSKA (reference sequence). CDR3 amino acids: CMGEGAGYTF. DNA of the CDR3: TGCATGGGCGAGGGGGCTGGCTACACCTTC.

The rearrangement links TRBV6-1 to TRBJ2-7, with 9 bases identical to TRBD1. The germline V gene has CDR1 MNHNS and CDR2 SASEGT. The CDR3 is 13 amino acids. The V and J ends lost 6 bases and 1 base, in that order; junction bases with no gene match: 1. In DNA form, the CDR3 reads TGTGCCAGCAGGGGGACAGGGTCCTACGAGCAGTACTTC. Translated: CASRGTGSYEQYF.

This chain links TRBV4-1 with TRBJ2-3, with 12 bases matching TRBD2. The CDR3 is made up of 16 amino acids. Trimming removed 1 base from V and 6 bases from J; junction bases left unmatched: 5. Germline V gene lookup returns CDR1 MGHRA and CDR2 YSYEKL. CDR3 protein: CASSQALAGGPDTQYF. The CDR3 DNA sequence: TGCGCCAGCAGCCAAGCTCTAGCGGGGGGGCCGGATACGCAGTATTTT.

V usage is TRBV5-1 and J usage is TRBJ1-2, with a weak D call TRBD1 (5 bases). The V gene lost 4 bases and the J gene lost 8 bases, with 15 bases spanning the gap. CDR3 size: 13 residues. Germline assignment: CDR1 SGHRS and CDR2 YFSETQ. CDR3 DNA sequence: TGCGCCAGCAGCAATTCAGCGGGGACGGGCTACACCTTC. It is translated as CASSNSAGTGYTF.

This chain uses TRBV11-3 with TRBJ2-1; 12 bases are shared with TRBD2. V lost 3 bases to trimming and J lost 7 bases; unmatched junction nucleotides: 1. The CDR3 is made up of 14 amino acids. Germline V gene data show CDR1 as SGHNT and CDR2 as YENEEA. In nucleotides, the CDR3 is TGTGCCAGCAGCTTCGGACTAGCGGGGAATGAGCAGTTCTTC. Amino acids: CASSFGLAGNEQFF.

Only a few counts were recorded for this clone. The chain is built from TRBV13 and TRBJ2-5, with D possibly TRBD1 on 6 matching bases. Trimming stripped 5 bases from V and 5 bases from J, with 15 bases between. Germline V CDR1 and CDR2: PRHDT, FYEKMQ (reference sequence). The CDR3 loop spans 14 amino acids. CDR3: CASSLRGNWETQYF. CDR3 in DNA: TGTGCCAGCAGCCTCAGGGGTAACTGGGAGACCCAGTACTTC.

The rearrangement joins TRBV11-2 to TRBJ2-1; perhaps TRBD1 as D (6 bases). The germline V gene has CDR1 SGHAT and CDR2 FQNNGV. The length of the CDR3 is 16 residues. Trimming took off 2 bases at V and 2 bases at J, with 13 bases between the two ends. As DNA, the CDR3 is TGTGCCAGCAGCTTACTGGGGGCTTCTACCTACAATGAGCAGTTCTTC. Its translation: CASSLLGASTYNEQFF.

The V gene is TRBV18, the J gene TRBJ1-1; tentatively, D is TRBD1 (5 bases). The germline V and J ends were trimmed by 2 bases and 5 bases, with 9 bases remaining between them. Germline V gene lookup returns CDR1 KGHSH and CDR2 LQKENI. This CDR3 is 13 amino acids long. The CDR3 loop reads CASSPGGVTEAFF. The CDR3 DNA sequence: TGTGCCAGCTCACCAGGGGGGGTTACTGAAGCTTTCTTT.

The J gene is TRBJ1-4, the V gene TRBV27, with a weak D call TRBD1 (5 bases). Trimming removed 6 bases from V and 7 bases from J, with 18 bases in between. The CDR3 consists of 15 residues. The germline V gene has CDR1 MNHEY and CDR2 SMNVEV (reference sequence). CDR3 sequence reads: CASSLLGGLAEKLFF. The CDR3 nucleotides are TGTGCCAGCAGCTTACTGGGGGGGTTGGCTGAAAAACTGTTTTTT.

The CDR3 coding sequence is TGCGCCAGCAGCCCGGAGGTCGGGAGGCCAAACTACGAGCAGTACTTC. Translation gives CASSPEVGRPNYEQYF. The chain has TRBV5-1 and TRBJ2-7, with 7 positions matching TRBD2. The CDR3 sequence is 16 residues long. The J segment lost 3 bases and the V segment lost 4 bases, leaving 13 bases of the junction unmatched. CDR1 is SGHRS, CDR2 YFSETQ, per germline.

This clone was found many times. J is TRBJ2-1 and V is TRBV4-1; a weak D match, TRBD1 (6 bases). V lost 9 bases, J lost 3 bases, and 12 bases lay in between. The CDR3 runs 13 residues. Germline lookup yields CDR1 MGHRA and CDR2 YSYEKL. This CDR3 reads CASTPDSYNEQFF. As DNA, the CDR3 is TGCGCCAGTACACCGGACAGCTACAATGAGCAGTTCTTC.